What follows are 17 T cell receptor beta chains derived from one specimen sequenced in a study of T cells in Graves' hyperthyroidism and ophthalmopathy. Researchers amplified the TCR beta CDR3 regions from RNA transcripts. During a first-round RT-PCR of the TCR CDR3, the HTBI primer set was used. TCRdb re-analysed the multiplex PCR reads in MiXCR, keeping a single row per CDR3 protein. The sample comprises under 400,000 distinct CDR3 sequences, approximately 14% of which are singletons, and 8% to 13% rests with the top ten. Sample: blood. The origin of the receptors is a woman aged 55-69 years with Graves' hyperthyroidism.

This clonotype was observed many times. The rearrangement uses TRBV24-1 and TRBJ2-2; D gene ambiguous. The V gene lost 3 bases and the J gene lost 5 bases, with 12 bases spanning the gap. Per the germline V gene, CDR1 is KGHDR and CDR2 is SFDVKD. CDR3 length: 15 residues. CDR3 in DNA: TGTGCCACCAGTGATACCCCCGCTCCTACCGGGGAGCTGTTTTTT. Protein product: CATSDTPAPTGELFF.

The table lists this clonotype with many counts. The CDR3 loop reads CASSLTGGGGNQPQHF. CDR3 nucleotide sequence: TGTGCCAGCAGTTTGACAGGGGGCGGGGGCAATCAGCCCCAGCATTTT. V and J are TRBV28 and TRBJ1-5; 10 positions agree with TRBD1. V gave up 3 bases and J gave up 2 bases; unmatched junction bases: 4. In germline, CDR1 is MDHEN, CDR2 SYDVKM. The CDR3 is 16 amino acids.

This clonotype was counted many times. The chain links TRBV13 to TRBJ1-1, with 9 positions matching TRBD1. The CDR3 loop spans 15 amino acids. Trimming took 5 bases from V and 5 from J; bases not matched to a gene: 9. In germline, CDR1 is PRHDT, CDR2 FYEKMQ (reference sequence). CDR3 nucleotide sequence: TGTGCCAGCAGCGGGGCGACAGGGGGGAGGACTGAAGCTTTCTTT. This codes for CASSGATGGRTEAFF.

This clonotype was picked up many times. This chain connects TRBV28 to TRBJ1-1; weak D call: TRBD1 (6 bases). Germline V lookup: CDR1 MDHEN, CDR2 SYDVKM. Trimming took off 4 bases at V and 11 bases at J, with 14 bases between the two ends. The CDR3 contains 12 residues. The CDR3 DNA follows: TGTGCCAGCAGTTATAGCCGGGACACGGCTTTCTTT. Residues: CASSYSRDTAFF.

As regards this clonotype: Given a much more abundant clone one base away, this may be a read error. The chain carries TRBV24-1 and TRBJ2-3; TRBD1 might be the D (5 bases). V lost 6 bases to trimming and J lost 0 bases, with 15 bases between them. CDR1 is KGHDR and CDR2 is SFDVKD in the germline V gene. This CDR3 has 16 amino acids. In DNA form, the CDR3 reads TGTGCCACCAGTAATTGGGGCGGATCTAGCACAGATACGCAGTATTTT. Translated, it gives CATSNWGGSSTDTQYF.

The sample holds a few counts of this clonotype. The chain carries TRBV5-5 and TRBJ1-1, with 8 nucleotides matching TRBD1. The CDR3 has 17 amino acids. Germline V gives CDR1 SGHKS, CDR2 YYEKEE (reference sequence). J gave up 5 bases and V 0 bases, and 12 bases lay outside the gene matches. The CDR3 region has the DNA TGTGCCAGCAGCTTGGACCTGTGGACAGGGAGGGGTACTGAAGCTTTCTTT. Translating it yields CASSLDLWTGRGTEAFF. Full variable domain (rest looked up from reference TRBV5-5 and TRBJ1-1): DAGVTQSPTHLIKTRGQQVTLRCSPISGHKSVSWYQQVLGQGPQFIFQYYEKEERGRGNFPDRFSARQFPNYSSELNVNALLLGDSALYLCASSLDLWTGRGTEAFFGQGTRLTVV.

This clonotype was detected many times. This chain joins TRBV6-1 and TRBJ1-2, with unresolved D. Trimming took 3 bases from V and 1 from J, leaving 15 bases between them. In germline, CDR1 is MNHNS, CDR2 SASEGT. The CDR3 has 16 amino acids. The CDR3: CASSDGSTLHNYGYTF. The CDR3 nucleotides read TGTGCCAGCAGTGACGGGTCGACACTTCATAACTATGGCTACACCTTC.

There are many counts of this clonotype. This sequence joins TRBV9 and TRBJ2-3; 7 nucleotides line up with TRBD1. After removal of 3 bases from V and 4 bases from J, the junction contained 8 bases not matched to a gene. The CDR3 is 15 residues long. The germline CDR1 and CDR2 sequences are SGDLS and YYNGEE. As DNA, the CDR3 is TGTGCCAGCAGCGAGACAGGGTCTTTTTCAGATACGCAGTATTTT. Residues: CASSETGSFSDTQYF.

Of note for this clonotype: A single base separates this from a much larger clone, so it may be a read error. This sequence joins TRBV3-1 and TRBJ2-4; D ambiguous. Germline V gene data show CDR1 as LGHDT and CDR2 as YNNKEL (reference sequence). The CDR3 extends over 16 amino acids. The CDR3 here is CVSSQDSGLAKNIQYF. Written as DNA, the CDR3 is TGTGTCAGCAGCCAAGATTCCGGATTAGCCAAAAACATTCAGTACTTC.

This clonotype was counted many times. V is TRBV11-2 and J is TRBJ2-7; perhaps TRBD1 as D (6 bases). The CDR3 covers 15 residues. CDR1 SGHAT and CDR2 FQNNGV come from the germline V gene. V was pared by 6 bases and J by 2 bases, with 17 bases between. The CDR3 sequence is CASRNLRDTTYEQYF. In nucleotides, the CDR3 is TGTGCCAGCAGAAATCTCCGGGACACAACCTACGAGCAGTACTTC.

This clonotype was observed at least ten times. The chain employs TRBV6-1 and TRBJ2-1, with TRBD2 matching 7 bases. The CDR3 runs to 14 residues. Germline CDR1 is MNHNS and CDR2 is SASEGT. J lost 8 bases, V lost 5 bases, and 9 bases had no gene match. CDR3 amino acids: CASSLGGRRYEQFF. The CDR3 DNA is TGTGCCAGCAGTTTGGGCGGGAGAAGGTATGAGCAGTTCTTC.

This clonotype was observed many times. This rearrangement joins TRBV20-1 to TRBJ2-3; D gene ambiguous. The CDR3 loop spans 11 amino acids. Per germline, CDR1 DFQATT and CDR2 SNEGSKA (reference sequence). Trimming removed 1 base at V and 4 bases at J, with 3 bases between. CDR3 coding DNA: TGCAGTGCTAGAGGTTCAGATACGCAGTATTTT. This encodes CSARGSDTQYF.

Ten or more counts support this clonotype. This chain connects TRBV24-1 to TRBJ2-3; 9 bases are a match to TRBD2. Germline assignment: CDR1 KGHDR and CDR2 SFDVKD. J was trimmed by 2 bases and V by 0 bases; bases with no gene match: 5. CDR3 length: 17 residues. The CDR3 coding sequence is TGTGCCACCAGTGATTTGGAGACTAGCGGATCCACAGATACGCAGTATTTT. It yields the protein CATSDLETSGSTDTQYF.

This clonotype was seen at least ten times. The rearrangement joins TRBV11-2 to TRBJ1-1, with D possibly being TRBD1 (6 bases). Germline loops: CDR1 SGHAT, CDR2 FQNNGV. The V end lost 5 bases, the J end lost 3 bases, and 13 bases lay between the germline ends. The CDR3 length is 14 residues. The CDR3: CASSPQGFYTEAFF. For the CDR3, the DNA is TGTGCCAGCAGCCCCCAGGGGTTCTACACTGAAGCTTTCTTT.

Ten or more counts support this clonotype. The chain links TRBV28 to TRBJ2-7; no clear D gene. This CDR3 region has 13 residues. CDR1 is MDHEN, CDR2 SYDVKM, per germline. Trimming removed 6 bases at V and 4 bases at J, with 13 bases between. The CDR3 DNA follows: TGTGCCAGCAGCCCCGGCGGTACATACGAGCAGTACTTC. It yields the protein CASSPGGTYEQYF.

This clonotype was seen a handful of times. The chain employs TRBV5-1 and TRBJ1-2; D unresolved. This CDR3 is built from 12 residues. Germline-derived CDR1 and CDR2 are SGHRS and YFSETQ. V lost 4 bases to trimming and J lost 4 bases, with 8 bases between them. The CDR3 loop reads CASSEDVYGYTF. The CDR3 bases are TGCGCCAGCAGCGAGGATGTCTATGGCTACACCTTC.

The rearrangement joins TRBV2 to TRBJ2-7; possibly TRBD2 for D (5 bases). Germline-derived CDR1 and CDR2 are SNHLY and FYNNEI. The length of the CDR3 is 12 residues. Trimming shortened V by 11 bases and J by 0 bases, and 11 bases separated the two germline ends. The CDR3 DNA reads TGTGCCGGTCAGGACTCCTCCTACGAGCAGTACTTC. This gives the protein CAGQDSSYEQYF.